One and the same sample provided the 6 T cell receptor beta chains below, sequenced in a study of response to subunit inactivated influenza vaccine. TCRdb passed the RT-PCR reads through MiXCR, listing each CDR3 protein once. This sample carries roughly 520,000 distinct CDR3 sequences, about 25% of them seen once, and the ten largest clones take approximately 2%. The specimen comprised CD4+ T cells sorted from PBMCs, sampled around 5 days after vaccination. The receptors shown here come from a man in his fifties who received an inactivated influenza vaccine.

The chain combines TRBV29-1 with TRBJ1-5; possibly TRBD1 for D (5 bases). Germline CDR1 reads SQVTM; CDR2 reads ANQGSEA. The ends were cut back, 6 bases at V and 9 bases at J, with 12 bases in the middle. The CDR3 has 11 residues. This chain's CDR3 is CSVGGSGPQHF. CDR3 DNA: TGCAGCGTGGGGGGAAGTGGGCCCCAGCATTTT.

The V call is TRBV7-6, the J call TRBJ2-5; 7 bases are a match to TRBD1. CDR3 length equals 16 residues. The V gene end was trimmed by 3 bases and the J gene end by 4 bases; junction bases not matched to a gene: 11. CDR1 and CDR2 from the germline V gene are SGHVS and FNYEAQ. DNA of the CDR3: TGTGCCAGCAGCTTCCTTGGACAGGCGAGTGTAGAGACCCAGTACTTC. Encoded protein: CASSFLGQASVETQYF.

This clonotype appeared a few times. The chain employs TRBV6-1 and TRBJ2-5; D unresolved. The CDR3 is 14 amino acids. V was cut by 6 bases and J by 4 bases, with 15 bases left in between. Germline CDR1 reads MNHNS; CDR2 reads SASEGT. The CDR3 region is CASSVRTSPETQYF. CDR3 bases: TGTGCCAGCAGCGTTCGGACGTCCCCAGAGACCCAGTACTTC.

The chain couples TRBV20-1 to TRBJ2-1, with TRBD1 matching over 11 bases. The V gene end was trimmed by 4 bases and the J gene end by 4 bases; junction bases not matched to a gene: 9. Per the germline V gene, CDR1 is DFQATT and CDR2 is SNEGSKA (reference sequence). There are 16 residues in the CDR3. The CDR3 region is CSATRGTGGVYNEQFF. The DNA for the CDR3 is TGCAGTGCTACAAGAGGGACAGGGGGAGTTTACAATGAGCAGTTCTTC.

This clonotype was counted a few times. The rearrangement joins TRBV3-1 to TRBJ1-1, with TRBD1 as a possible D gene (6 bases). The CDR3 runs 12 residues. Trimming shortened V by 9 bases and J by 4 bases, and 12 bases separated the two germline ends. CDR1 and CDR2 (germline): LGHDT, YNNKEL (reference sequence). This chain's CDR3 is CASARGVTEAFF. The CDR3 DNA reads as TGTGCCAGTGCGAGGGGGGTCACTGAAGCTTTCTTT.

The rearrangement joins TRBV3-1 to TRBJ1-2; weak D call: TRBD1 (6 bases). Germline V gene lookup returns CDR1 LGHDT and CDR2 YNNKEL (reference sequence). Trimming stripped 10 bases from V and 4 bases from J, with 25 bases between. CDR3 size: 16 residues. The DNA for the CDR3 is TGTGCCACCTGGTCAGCCTCCGGGACATCCTCCTATGGCTACACCTTC. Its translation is CATWSASGTSSYGYTF.